This is a list of T cell receptor beta chains from one sample in a study of blood T cell repertoires in COVID-19. Produced via immunoSEQ multiplex PCR; TCRdb's table is partial and in-frame only. This sample yields 200,000 to 250,000 clones, of which over 75% are seen a single time; 3% to 3.5% belongs to the top ten. Sequencing was carried out using PBMCs or T cells enriched from blood (not recorded which). The receptor source for this set is a young woman in a cohort exposed to, infected with or recovered from COVID-19 (not recorded which). Both conserved end residues are part of each CDR3. A D gene is named only where the DNA matches it firmly. Some rows mark clone size as missing; the rest say once, few, many or name a class of expanded clone.

>TRBV2|TRBD1|.|TRBJ1-5
TGTGCCAGCAGGGCAGGGGGGAATCAGCCCCAGCATTTT
CASRAGGNQPQHF
>TRBV28|TRBD2|.|TRBJ2-1
TGTGCCAGCAGTCCATCAGCGGGGTACAATGAGCAGTTCTTC
CASSPSAGYNEQFF
>TRBV13|TRBD1|.|TRBJ1-1
TGTGCCAGCAGCGTTACAGGGGGAGCTTTCTTT
CASSVTGGAFF
>TRBV19|.|.|TRBJ2-1
TGTGCCAGTAGTATAGACGGGATTCCCAATGAGCAGTTCTTC
CASSIDGIPNEQFF
>TRBV11-2|.|.|TRBJ1-6
TGTGCCAGCAGCCCAGGACAGCCTAATTGGTCACCCCTCCACTTT
CASSPGQPNWSPLHF
>TRBV6-5|.|.|TRBJ1-5
TGTGCCAGCACAATAGAGGGAAGTGGCAATCAGCCCCAGCATTTT
CASTIEGSGNQPQHF
>TRBV7-2|.|few|TRBJ1-3
TGTGCCAGCAGCTTCGGGGTATCCGGAAACACCATATATTTT
CASSFGVSGNTIYF
>TRBV27|.|.|TRBJ2-1
TGTGCCAGCAGTTTATGGGGCGGGACCACGGTTGAGCAGTTCTTC
CASSLWGGTTVEQFF
>TRBV28|TRBD2|.|TRBJ2-7
TGTGCCAGCAGTTTAGCAGGCGGGGGGGATGGCGAGCAGTACTTC
CASSLAGGGDGEQYF
>TRBV3-1/TRBV3-2|.|.|TRBJ2-2
TGTGCCAGCAGCCAACTTCGGACAGCGAACACCGGGGAGCTGTTTTTT
CASSQLRTANTGELFF
>TRBV5-5|TRBD1|.|TRBJ1-2
TGTGCCAGCAGCTCCCCCACAGGGGAGACGAACTATGGCTACACCTTC
CASSSPTGETNYGYTF
>TRBV7-9|.|few|TRBJ1-2
TGTGCCAGCAGCTTACCAGGGAGGGAGGGCTACACCTTC
CASSLPGREGYTF
>TRBV29-1|TRBD2|.|TRBJ2-7
TGCAGCGTTGTTAGCGGGAGTATCTACGAGCAGTACTTC
CSVVSGSIYEQYF
>TRBV6-5|.|.|TRBJ2-1
TGTGCCAGCAGTTACGTGGTGGAGGGAAGGGGCAATGAGCAGTTCTTC
CASSYVVEGRGNEQFF
>TRBV28|.|.|TRBJ2-1
TGTGCCAGCAGTGCCACAGGGATCTCCAATGAGCAGTTCTTC
CASSATGISNEQFF
>TRBV14|.|.|TRBJ1-6
TGTGCCAGCAGCCGCGGGGGCTCGAATTCACCCCTCCACTTT
CASSRGGSNSPLHF
>TRBV6-2/TRBV6-3|.|.|TRBJ2-3
TGTGCCAGCAGCCTCACCGGGGATACGCAGTATTTT
CASSLTGDTQYF
>TRBV20-1|TRBD1|.|TRBJ1-1
TGCAGTGCGAGTATACAGGGGCTCACTGAAGCTTTCTTT
CSASIQGLTEAFF
>TRBV28|TRBD1|.|TRBJ1-5
TGTGCCAGCCAGGGGGGTGGTCAGCCCCAGCATTTT
CASQGGGQPQHF
>TRBV11-2|TRBD2|.|TRBJ2-1
TGTGCCAGCAACACACTAGCGGGAGGGGGGGGTGAGCAGTTCTTC
CASNTLAGGGGEQFF
>TRBV10-1|TRBD1|.|TRBJ2-7
TGCGCCAGCAGCCCGACAGGGGACCTCTACGAGCAGTACTTC
CASSPTGDLYEQYF
>TRBV28|TRBD1|.|TRBJ1-3
TGTGCCAGCAGTCCGGGGACAGGGGGCATCGGAAACACCATATATTTT
CASSPGTGGIGNTIYF
>TRBV9|TRBD1|.|TRBJ1-2
TGTGCCAGCAGCGCGAAGCCGGGACAGGGAATCGCCGGCTACACCTTC
CASSAKPGQGIAGYTF
>TRBV3-1/TRBV3-2|.|.|TRBJ2-5
TGTGCCAGCAGCCAATCAGAAGGGGAAGAGACCCAGTACTTC
CASSQSEGEETQYF
>TRBV10-3|TRBD1|.|TRBJ2-3
TGTGCCATCAGTGATCCAGCCGGGACAGAACCTAGCACAGATACGCAGTATTTT
CAISDPAGTEPSTDTQYF
>TRBV5-1|TRBD2|few|TRBJ2-1
TGCGCCAGCAGCTTGGGCACACAGGGGCGTGTACCGGGACTAGCGGTCAATGAGCAGTTCTTC
CASSLGTQGRVPGLAVNEQFF
>TRBV11-2|.|.|TRBJ1-6
TGTGCCAGCAGCCCACAGGTGGCACGGGTGGCCCTCCACTTT
CASSPQVARVALHF
>TRBV2|.|.|TRBJ1-5
TGTGCCAGCAGTGTCCAGACAGGAATAAATCAGCCCCAGCATTTT
CASSVQTGINQPQHF
>TRBV9|TRBD2|.|TRBJ2-5
TGTGCCAGCAGCGTAGAGGGAGGGTTGGATGAGACCCAGTACTTC
CASSVEGGLDETQYF
>TRBV27|TRBD1|.|TRBJ1-1
TGTGCCAGCAGGATTACAGGGGGCCCGACTGAAGCTTTCTTT
CASRITGGPTEAFF
>TRBV19|.|.|TRBJ1-2
TGTGCCAGTACCACCATGGAGGGGTCCCTCTATGGCTACACCTTC
CASTTMEGSLYGYTF
>TRBV5-6|.|once|TRBJ2-5
TGTGCCAGCAGCTTTACAGGGTGGGAGACCCAGTACTTC
CASSFTGWETQYF
>TRBV4-1|.|.|TRBJ1-4
TGCGCCAGCAGTGGGGCTGCAACTAATGAAAAACTGTTTTTT
CASSGAATNEKLFF
>TRBV3-1/TRBV3-2|.|.|TRBJ2-7
TGTGCCAGCAGCCCCTGGGACACATCCTACGAGCAGTACTTC
CASSPWDTSYEQYF
>TRBV28|TRBD1|.|TRBJ1-6
TGTGCCAGCAGTTGGCTACAGGGGGCCGATAATTCACCCCTCCACTTT
CASSWLQGADNSPLHF
>TRBV6-5|TRBD2|.|TRBJ2-7
TGTGCCAGCTATTTAGGACTAGCGGGGGGCAACGAGCAGTACTTC
CASYLGLAGGNEQYF
>TRBV4-2|.|.|TRBJ2-7
TGTGCCAGCAGCCAAGAACTAGCAGAGTACGAGCAGTACTTC
CASSQELAEYEQYF
>TRBV7-9|TRBD2|.|TRBJ2-1
TGTGCCAGCAGCACCGGGACTAACTACAATGAGCAGTTCTTC
CASSTGTNYNEQFF
>TRBV9|.|.|TRBJ2-2
TGTGCCAGCAGCGTAGCTACTCGAAGCACCGGGGAGCTGTTTTTT
CASSVATRSTGELFF
>TRBV19|TRBD1|once|TRBJ1-1
TGTGCCAGTAGTCGCAACAGGGGGTCACTGAACACTGAAGCTTTCTTT
CASSRNRGSLNTEAFF
>TRBV29-1|TRBD1|.|TRBJ2-5
TGCAGCCCAACGACAGGGTGGGAGACCCAGTACTTC
CSPTTGWETQYF